These T cell receptor beta chains were read from a single sample in a study of cytomegalovirus exposure and HLA in healthy donors. Assay: immunoSEQ multiplex PCR; the TCRdb copy retains only in-frame clones and omits some. The sample shows under 250,000 clones, less than 80% of them seen only once. The sequenced sample was PBMCs. Receptors were obtained from a woman in her thirties in good health and CMV-seropositive. Each CDR3 is given with its conserved first and last residue. D genes are given only for firm matches. The size field is filled for only some rows; it gives once, few, many or a size class.

CDR3nt: TGCGCCAGCAGCCAAGAGACAGGGAGGATTGGAAACACCATATATTTT
CDR3aa: CASSQETGRIGNTIYF
j_gene: TRBJ1-3
v_gene: TRBV4-3
d_gene: TRBD1
abundance: -

CDR3nt: TGTGCCAGTAGGCAGAGGGAAGGCACCGGGGAGCTGTTTTTT
CDR3aa: CASRQREGTGELFF
j_gene: TRBJ2-2
v_gene: TRBV19
d_gene: -
abundance: once

CDR3nt: TGCGCCAGCAGCCGCCTCGGGGGGCAGGTCATGAACACTGAAGCTTTCTTT
CDR3aa: CASSRLGGQVMNTEAFF
j_gene: TRBJ1-1
v_gene: TRBV5-1
d_gene: -
abundance: -

CDR3nt: TGTGCCAGCCTGGGACTAGCGGGGACCGGGGAGCTGTTTTTT
CDR3aa: CASLGLAGTGELFF
j_gene: TRBJ2-2
v_gene: TRBV2
d_gene: TRBD2
abundance: -

CDR3nt: TGTGCCAGCAGCGCCTGGGGCAGGGATCAAGATACGCAGTATTTT
CDR3aa: CASSAWGRDQDTQYF
j_gene: TRBJ2-3
v_gene: TRBV7-2
d_gene: -
abundance: few

CDR3nt: TGCGCCAGCAGCCAAGATCCGGCTAGTTACAATGAGCAGTTCTTC
CDR3aa: CASSQDPASYNEQFF
j_gene: TRBJ2-1
v_gene: TRBV4-3
d_gene: -
abundance: -

CDR3nt: TGTGCCAGCAGTTCCCCCGCTAGCGGAACCTTTCATGAGCAGTTCTTC
CDR3aa: CASSSPASGTFHEQFF
j_gene: TRBJ2-1
v_gene: TRBV27
d_gene: TRBD2
abundance: -

CDR3nt: TGTGCCTGGAGTCGACATTCTGGGGCCAACGTCCTGACTTTC
CDR3aa: CAWSRHSGANVLTF
j_gene: TRBJ2-6
v_gene: TRBV30
d_gene: -
abundance: -

CDR3nt: TGTGCCAGCGTATTAGAGAGCCTCACAGATACGCAGTATTTT
CDR3aa: CASVLESLTDTQYF
j_gene: TRBJ2-3
v_gene: TRBV2
d_gene: -
abundance: few

CDR3nt: TGTGCCAGCAGTGAATGGCGGAGCTCTGGAAACACCATATATTTT
CDR3aa: CASSEWRSSGNTIYF
j_gene: TRBJ1-3
v_gene: TRBV25-1
d_gene: -
abundance: -

CDR3nt: TGTGCCAGCAGCTTGGACAGGGAGTTACCGACCTACAATGAGCAGTTCTTC
CDR3aa: CASSLDRELPTYNEQFF
j_gene: TRBJ2-1
v_gene: TRBV5-4
d_gene: -
abundance: -

CDR3nt: TGTGCCATCAGTGGACAGGTCCGCACCGGGGAGCTGTTTTTT
CDR3aa: CAISGQVRTGELFF
j_gene: TRBJ2-2
v_gene: TRBV10-3
d_gene: -
abundance: -

CDR3nt: TGTGCCAGCAGCCTCGGGACACTTCAGATCGGGGAGCTGTTTTTT
CDR3aa: CASSLGTLQIGELFF
j_gene: TRBJ2-2
v_gene: TRBV7-8
d_gene: -
abundance: once

CDR3nt: TGTGCCACCAGCCCAACCCCGGGGGAGCTAGAGGATGAGCAGTTCTTC
CDR3aa: CATSPTPGELEDEQFF
j_gene: TRBJ2-1
v_gene: TRBV15
d_gene: -
abundance: -

CDR3nt: TGTGCCAGCAGCCCACACCGGGAGCTCCAAGAGACCCAGTACTTC
CDR3aa: CASSPHRELQETQYF
j_gene: TRBJ2-5
v_gene: TRBV7-8
d_gene: -
abundance: -

CDR3nt: TGTGCCGGCCACATGGGCAGGAGGATTCTACCATTTTACACCGGGGAGCTGTTTTTT
CDR3aa: CAGHMGRRILPFYTGELFF
j_gene: TRBJ2-2
v_gene: TRBV6-7
d_gene: -
abundance: -

CDR3nt: TGTGCCAGCAGCATTCCGGGACAGGGTGAAAAACTGTTTTTT
CDR3aa: CASSIPGQGEKLFF
j_gene: TRBJ1-4
v_gene: TRBV7-8
d_gene: TRBD1
abundance: -

CDR3nt: TGTGCCAGCAGCTTTCAGGGAGGGCTTGAAGCTTTCTTT
CDR3aa: CASSFQGGLEAFF
j_gene: TRBJ1-1
v_gene: TRBV11-2
d_gene: -
abundance: few

CDR3nt: TGTGCCACCGCCGCCGGCGGGGGGGCGAATGAGCAGTTCTTC
CDR3aa: CATAAGGGANEQFF
j_gene: TRBJ2-1
v_gene: TRBV15
d_gene: TRBD2
abundance: -

CDR3nt: TGTGCCACCACAGTGTGGACTGAAGCTTTCTTT
CDR3aa: CATTVWTEAFF
j_gene: TRBJ1-1
v_gene: TRBV6-1
d_gene: -
abundance: few

CDR3nt: TGTGCCAGTAGTGATCAGGGGGCGAGGCTTGGTCAGCCCCAGCATTTT
CDR3aa: CASSDQGARLGQPQHF
j_gene: TRBJ1-5
v_gene: TRBV19
d_gene: TRBD1
abundance: -

CDR3nt: TGCGCCAGCAGCCGCCCGGGGGGGCCCCGGGGCTACACCTTC
CDR3aa: CASSRPGGPRGYTF
j_gene: TRBJ1-2
v_gene: TRBV4-1
d_gene: -
abundance: -

CDR3nt: TGTGCCAGCAGCTTAACCGGGAGTCTCGGGGAGCTGTTTTTT
CDR3aa: CASSLTGSLGELFF
j_gene: TRBJ2-2
v_gene: TRBV5-4
d_gene: -
abundance: once

CDR3nt: TGTGCCAGCAGCTCACAGGGTGACACCATATATTTT
CDR3aa: CASSSQGDTIYF
j_gene: TRBJ1-3
v_gene: TRBV7-9
d_gene: -
abundance: -

CDR3nt: TGTGCCAGCAGCGTAGCTACACGGTCCGGGCCCCGGGGTCGAGATACGCAGTATTTT
CDR3aa: CASSVATRSGPRGRDTQYF
j_gene: TRBJ2-3
v_gene: TRBV9
d_gene: -
abundance: -

CDR3nt: TGTGCCAGCAGCCCAAGGGACAGGGATGCTTCACCCCTCCACTTT
CDR3aa: CASSPRDRDASPLHF
j_gene: TRBJ1-6
v_gene: TRBV27
d_gene: TRBD1
abundance: -

CDR3nt: TGTGCCAGCAGCTTAGGAGGGCAGCTGAAAAACATTCAGTACTTC
CDR3aa: CASSLGGQLKNIQYF
j_gene: TRBJ2-4
v_gene: TRBV7-2
d_gene: -
abundance: -

CDR3nt: TGTGCCAGCAGCTCCTCTAGCGGCACAGATACGCAGTATTTT
CDR3aa: CASSSSSGTDTQYF
j_gene: TRBJ2-3
v_gene: TRBV13
d_gene: -
abundance: -

CDR3nt: TGCGCCAGCAGCCCAGAGTATAGCAATCAGCCCCAGCATTTT
CDR3aa: CASSPEYSNQPQHF
j_gene: TRBJ1-5
v_gene: TRBV4-3
d_gene: -
abundance: -

CDR3nt: TGTGCCAGCAGTTGGCCCCTCAGGGATGGCTACACCTTC
CDR3aa: CASSWPLRDGYTF
j_gene: TRBJ1-2
v_gene: TRBV5-5
d_gene: -
abundance: -

CDR3nt: TGCGCCAGCAGCCGGGGTCCTGGGGAGACCATATATTTT
CDR3aa: CASSRGPGETIYF
j_gene: TRBJ1-3
v_gene: TRBV4-1
d_gene: -
abundance: -

CDR3nt: TGCGCCAGCAGCCAAGATTTCGGGGGACTAGCGGGCGAGCAGTACTTC
CDR3aa: CASSQDFGGLAGEQYF
j_gene: TRBJ2-7
v_gene: TRBV4-3
d_gene: TRBD2
abundance: -

CDR3nt: TGTGCCAGCAGCGTCACTAGCGGGGACACCGGGGAGCTGTTTTTT
CDR3aa: CASSVTSGDTGELFF
j_gene: TRBJ2-2
v_gene: TRBV7-8
d_gene: TRBD2
abundance: -

CDR3nt: TGTGCCAGCAGCGAAGGGGCAGATACGCAGTATTTT
CDR3aa: CASSEGADTQYF
j_gene: TRBJ2-3
v_gene: TRBV9
d_gene: -
abundance: -

CDR3nt: TGTGCCAGCAGTTTGGCTGGATCGACGGAGATCTATGGCTACACCTTC
CDR3aa: CASSLAGSTEIYGYTF
j_gene: TRBJ1-2
v_gene: TRBV28
d_gene: -
abundance: few

CDR3nt: TGTGCCAGCTCAGGGGAAGGCGATTCACCCCTCCACTTT
CDR3aa: CASSGEGDSPLHF
j_gene: TRBJ1-6
v_gene: TRBV2
d_gene: -
abundance: -

CDR3nt: TGCAGTGCTAGTCCGGATGAGCAGTTCTTC
CDR3aa: CSASPDEQFF
j_gene: TRBJ2-1
v_gene: TRBV20-1
d_gene: -
abundance: -

CDR3nt: TGTGCCAGCAGCGTAGGAACGTTGGCGGGAGGGCAAGAGACCCAGTACTTC
CDR3aa: CASSVGTLAGGQETQYF
j_gene: TRBJ2-5
v_gene: TRBV9
d_gene: TRBD2
abundance: -

CDR3nt: TGCGCCAGCAGCCAAGGGACAGAGGAGCAAGAGACCCAGTACTTC
CDR3aa: CASSQGTEEQETQYF
j_gene: TRBJ2-5
v_gene: TRBV4-3
d_gene: -
abundance: few

CDR3nt: TGCGCCAGCAGCCCCTTTATTGGGACAATGAATGAAAAACTGTTTTTT
CDR3aa: CASSPFIGTMNEKLFF
j_gene: TRBJ1-4
v_gene: TRBV4-3
d_gene: -
abundance: -

CDR3nt: TGCGCCAGCAGCTTGGACGGACAGTCCTACGAGCAGTACTTC
CDR3aa: CASSLDGQSYEQYF
j_gene: TRBJ2-7
v_gene: TRBV5-1
d_gene: -
abundance: -

CDR3nt: TGCGCCAGCAGCCGGACTAGCGGGAGCCTATCCCCGTTCTTC
CDR3aa: CASSRTSGSLSPFF
j_gene: TRBJ2-1
v_gene: TRBV5-1
d_gene: TRBD2
abundance: -

CDR3nt: TGTGCCAGCAGCGTAGAGGCAGGTAGGAATTCACCCCTCCACTTT
CDR3aa: CASSVEAGRNSPLHF
j_gene: TRBJ1-6
v_gene: TRBV9
d_gene: -
abundance: -

CDR3nt: TGCAGTGCTACTACAGGGTGGGCTTTCTTT
CDR3aa: CSATTGWAFF
j_gene: TRBJ1-1
v_gene: TRBV20-1
d_gene: -
abundance: once

CDR3nt: TGTGCCAGCTCACCTAGCGAAGGGAGCGAGCAGTACTTC
CDR3aa: CASSPSEGSEQYF
j_gene: TRBJ2-7
v_gene: TRBV18
d_gene: -
abundance: -

CDR3nt: TGTGCCAGTAGTATAGAGGACAGTCCAGGCTTTAACTATGGCTACACCTTC
CDR3aa: CASSIEDSPGFNYGYTF
j_gene: TRBJ1-2
v_gene: TRBV19
d_gene: -
abundance: -

CDR3nt: TGTGCCAGCAGCTTTTCCTCGGGATTGGGGAAAAACATTCAGTACTTC
CDR3aa: CASSFSSGLGKNIQYF
j_gene: TRBJ2-4
v_gene: TRBV7-9
d_gene: -
abundance: -

CDR3nt: TGCGCCAGCAGTGAAGCCAGGGCCAGCCGGAACACTGAAGCTTTCTTT
CDR3aa: CASSEARASRNTEAFF
j_gene: TRBJ1-1
v_gene: TRBV10-2
d_gene: -
abundance: -

CDR3nt: TGCGCCAGCAGACAGGGCGGGGGTGAAAAACTGTTTTTT
CDR3aa: CASRQGGGEKLFF
j_gene: TRBJ1-4
v_gene: TRBV10-2
d_gene: -
abundance: -

CDR3nt: TGTGCCAGCACCCCCCGAGTTACCAAAAACATTCAGTACTTC
CDR3aa: CASTPRVTKNIQYF
j_gene: TRBJ2-4
v_gene: TRBV7-9
d_gene: -
abundance: -

CDR3nt: TGTGCCAGCAGCCGGGGGTCCCCTAGCACAGATACGCAGTATTTT
CDR3aa: CASSRGSPSTDTQYF
j_gene: TRBJ2-3
v_gene: TRBV7-9
d_gene: -
abundance: -

CDR3nt: TGTGCCAGCAGTTCACCAATGCGACAGGCGAACACCGGGGAGCTGTTTTTT
CDR3aa: CASSSPMRQANTGELFF
j_gene: TRBJ2-2
v_gene: TRBV27
d_gene: -
abundance: -